The present T cell receptor beta chain was sequenced within a study of blood T cell repertoires in COVID-19. The wider study: COVID-19 samples from acute and convalescent phases originated in the United States, Italy and Spain.

Clones were read by immunoSEQ multiplex PCR, and TCRdb kept only the in-frame ones, dropping some. The table includes 210,000 or so clones, 89% detected once. Germline V CDR1 and CDR2: SGHAT, FQNNGV. V was clipped by 3 bases and J by 3 bases; unmatched bases: 14. This CDR3 contains 18 residues. The chain couples TRBV11-2 to TRBJ1-3; 7 nucleotides agree with TRBD1. The source is a woman between 40 and 55 years old with acute or convalescent COVID-19. Material for sequencing was peripheral blood. The CDR3 region is CASSFSRSVGTVGNTIYF. For the CDR3, the DNA is TGTGCCAGCAGCTTTAGTCGTAGTGTCGGGACAGTTGGAAACACCATATATTTT.